This T cell receptor beta chain was documented in a study of blood T cell repertoires in COVID-19. Whole-study context: Both acute and convalescent COVID-19 samples were obtained from the United States, Italy and Spain. T cells, B-cell-depleted T cells, or PBMCs supplied cDNA or gDNA.

Assay: immunoSEQ multiplex PCR; the TCRdb copy retains only in-frame clones and omits some. The table records about 30,000 clones, just under 95% of them present only once. V trimming: 8 bases; J trimming: 2 bases; junction bases outside the gene matches: 2. The CDR3 has 13 amino acids. Germline loops: CDR1 SEHNR, CDR2 FQNEAQ (reference sequence). The chain recombines TRBV7-9 with TRBJ2-1; 8 positions agree with TRBD1. What was sequenced was peripheral blood. The TCR was taken from a human donor with active COVID-19. The donor label of this sample is uncertain. The CDR3 DNA reads as TGTGCCAGCGCAGGGGGCGCCTACAATGAGCAGTTCTTC. It specifies CASAGGAYNEQFF.